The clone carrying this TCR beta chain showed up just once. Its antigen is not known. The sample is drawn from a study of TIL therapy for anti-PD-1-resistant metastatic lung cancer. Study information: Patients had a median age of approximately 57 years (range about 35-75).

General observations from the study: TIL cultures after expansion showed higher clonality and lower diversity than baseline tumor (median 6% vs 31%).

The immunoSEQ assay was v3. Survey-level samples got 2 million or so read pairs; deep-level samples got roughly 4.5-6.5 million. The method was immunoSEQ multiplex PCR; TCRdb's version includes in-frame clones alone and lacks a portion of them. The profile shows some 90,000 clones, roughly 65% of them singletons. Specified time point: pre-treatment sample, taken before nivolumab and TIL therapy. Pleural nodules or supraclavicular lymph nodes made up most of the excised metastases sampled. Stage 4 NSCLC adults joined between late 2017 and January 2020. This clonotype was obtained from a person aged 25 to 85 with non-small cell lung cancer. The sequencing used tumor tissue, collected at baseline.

The CDR3 sequence is CATSPRGGGTDTQYF. The CDR3 nucleotides read TGTGCCACCAGTCCCCGGGGAGGGGGCACAGATACGCAGTATTTT. The chain recombines TRBV24-1 with TRBJ2-3, with TRBD2 identical over 7 bases. The CDR3 has 15 residues. Germline V gene lookup returns CDR1 KGHDR and CDR2 SFDVKD. Trimming cost V 6 bases and J 1 base; bases outside gene matches: 6.